This TCR beta chain was profiled in a study of cytomegalovirus exposure and HLA in healthy donors (TCRdb year 2017). With respect to the entire study: An earlier analysis of fewer than 750 of the donors reported about 260 Gb of sequence data and 117 million unique TCR beta sequences obtained from roughly 180 million T cells. About 300 gigabases of sequencing data and approximately 84 million unique TCR sequences were included in an early release covering about 700 HLA-typed donors. Among the roughly 400 genotyped donors, 81% belonged to the genetic ancestry cluster associated with self-reported Caucasian donors. The study was designed to test whether signatures of past pathogen exposure could be identified by cataloging public T cell receptors. The study profiled the T cell repertoires of approximately 700 subjects by immunosequencing and related them to cytomegalovirus serostatus. A separate validation cohort of roughly 110 different subjects was used in addition to the 666-subject first cohort. The study combined high-throughput TCR immunosequencing, statistical association of individual TCRs with disease status, and machine learning to predict cytomegalovirus infection status. In a later analysis, previously published TCR beta repertoires from 600 to 850 donors were re-analyzed and high-resolution HLA genotyping was added so that TCR occurrence patterns could be studied. Rather than using new phenotypic data, the later analysis identified candidate immune exposures from TCR beta sequences and from how often those sequences occurred across donors. In an earlier analysis of several hundred of the donors, high-throughput TCR beta sequencing was used to judge whether each TCR beta V gene segment behaved as functional or pseudogenic. Donor age, sex, ethnicity and CMV serostatus were compiled alongside the repertoire data. A later genetic analysis took genome-wide SNP genotypes for about 55% of the 666 donors and used that subset as a discovery cohort. Every repertoire in the discovery cohort had been generated on one and the same sequencing platform. HLA typing covered class I and class II loci at four-digit resolution. The number of donors typed differed by locus, with roughly 620-630 for A, B, C, DRB1 and DQB1, roughly 550 for DQA1, 606 for DPA1, and approximately 470 for DPB1. Several DR-DQ haplotypes were handled as single units for association and clustering, since linkage in the cohort was strong. On average, around 240,000 unique TCR beta nucleotide sequences were sequenced per donor among some 420 genotyped donors of the cohort, with roughly a sixth of those sequences being non-productive. The paper as a whole reports these results and caveats: The presence/absence analyses assumed that sequencing depth was roughly uniform across donors, and that assumption may not be true. Because HLA typing was missing for some donors at each locus, association tests included only the typed subset. Most CMV-associated TCR beta chains appeared to be HLA-restricted in a later analysis, and the HLA associations seemed to be driven largely by CMV exposure. A total of 150 or so TCR beta chains were listed by the study as associated with cytomegalovirus. An association between a missense DCLRE1C variant and V-gene and J-gene trimming of TCR beta chains was found in a later genetic analysis and replicated in an independent cohort. Assigning TCR associations to individual alleles was difficult when HLA alleles, especially DR and DQ, strongly co-occurred. According to a later analysis, TCR association rates differed among HLA loci, with DRB1 alleles showing the most associated TCRs and HLA-C alleles showing the fewest. According to a later genetic analysis, donors in an Asian-associated ancestry cluster had fewer N-insertions in productive TCRs than the roughly 700-donor mean. This cohort had only TCR beta chains sequenced, and the lack of alpha or paired-chain data limited which features could be detected. A later analysis reported that several top co-occurrence clusters appeared linked to parvovirus B19, influenza, CMV and Epstein-Barr virus. In a later analysis, around 17,000 TCR beta sequences were associated with specific HLA alleles at a false discovery rate of 0.05. Linkage disequilibrium might explain the correlated functional status among segregating V segments, but an unknown experimental factor could not be ruled out. Most TCR sequences were seen in very few donors, while some public TCRs were found in many individuals. In an earlier analysis of over 550 of the donors, most TCR beta V segments were observed in productive rearrangements about 87% or about 30% of the time, broadly matching IMGT annotations. The classifier was reported to diagnose cytomegalovirus status with high specificity and sensitivity in both the original cohort and the validation cohort. A further reported finding was that TCR beta sequences accurately predicted the HLA-A and HLA-B alleles for most subjects in the first cohort. Some IMGT-functional V segments, including TRBV6-2 and TRBV6-3, could not be told apart with the 87-base-pair reads, so those segments were excluded. Because counts were too low, seventeen rarely observed V segments, including chromosome 9 orphons, were excluded from the earlier analysis of around 590 of the donors. For the cohort, immune exposure information was limited to CMV serostatus. In vitro tests confirmed that a few of the cytomegalovirus-associated TCR beta chains recognize cytomegalovirus antigens. According to the authors, the approach could potentially be generalized to other disease states and immunological phenotypes. A cluster of highly shared sequence variants was judged likely to be a technical artifact of the sequencing pipeline. In a later analysis, HLA-associated TCR beta chains were found to be more clonally expanded and to have lower generation probabilities than equally common non-associated chains.

For this clone: No cognate antigen has been identified for it. No much larger clonotype is one base removed from it; base qualities were not supplied.

The library was generated by the immunoSEQ multiplex PCR assay. The multiplex PCR relied on a mix of 60 forward primers for TCR Vbeta segments and 13 reverse primers for TCR Jbeta segments. A multiplex PCR assay on genomic DNA amplified the CDR3 region of rearranged TCR beta genes. The Illumina HiSeq System was used to sequence the amplified TCR beta libraries as 87-base-pair reads. Concerning the study's data processing: A later analysis counted about 82 million unique TCR beta chains across the 700 or so repertoires, and 10 million to 12 million of these chains were shared by at least two donors. To remove PCR and sequencing errors, raw reads were error-corrected and collapsed into unique sequences using a nearest-neighbor algorithm that merged closely related sequences. Alignment of CDR3 sequences to IMGT reference sequences was used to assign V, D and J gene segments. Each retained sequence needed at least a six-nucleotide match to both a V gene segment and a J gene segment. Rearrangements were called productive when the CDR3 lacked stop codons and stayed in frame with V and J; all others were non-productive. Following IMGT convention, CDR3 was defined as the stretch from the second conserved V-encoded cysteine to the conserved J-encoded phenylalanine. The earlier analysis of 500 to 600 of the donors excluded sequences that lacked an unambiguous match to a single V gene segment. In an earlier analysis of some 590 of the donors, a V segment was called functional when productive rearrangements were above 56.7%, and segregating when the standard deviation between donors exceeded 5%. A statistical classification framework was built for diagnosing cytomegalovirus status from the catalog of TCR beta chain sequences. In a later analysis, TCR nucleotide sequences were compared against IMGT/GENE-DB human TR gene sequences so that V and J genes could be assigned. A later analysis assigned CDR3 sequences and most-parsimonious VDJ recombination scenarios with the TCRdist pipeline. A later analysis defined each TCR beta chain by its CDR3 amino acid sequence plus V-gene family, and excluded reads lacking a unique V-gene family. A later analysis removed over 500 highly shared, low-generation-probability nucleotide sequences to deal with suspected cross-contamination and a sequencing artifact. In a later analysis, a clonal expansion index for each public chain was calculated from normalized within-repertoire ranks of inferred template counts. In a later analysis, generation probabilities were computed with a VDJ recombination model fitted to out-of-frame rearrangements, and the resulting probabilities were checked against IGoR. Hypergeometric tests were used in a later analysis to score TCR-TCR, TCR-HLA and TCR-CMV co-occurrence, with a repertoire-size bias correction applied to the TCR pairs. In a later analysis, false discovery rates were estimated by permuting HLA or CMV assignments 20 times. In a later analysis, co-occurring TCRs were grouped with DBSCAN, and TCRdist sequence similarity was added when clustering was performed within HLA-allele-positive subsets. For co-occurrence clustering, repertoires with fewer than 30,000 or more than 120,000 public chains were excluded, along with five repertoires with anomalous nucleotide sharing. Sourced from immuneACCESS, this table was stored by TCRdb with only in-frame sequences that have V and J called. A share of the clones is absent; for the studies checked, an unresolved V gene accounts for under half, and the remainder has no known explanation. V, J and clone size were drawn from that table, and D and trimming were deduced from the DNA. The sample contains 150,000 to 200,000 clones, around 74% of them found a single time. The ten largest clones take up roughly 1.9% of the sample.

Measured from the cysteine to the phenylalanine, the CDR3 is 14 residues long. The only DNA kept is the CDR3, 42 bases in frame from the first base. Trimming removed 5 bases from V and 3 bases from J; the gene matches leave 5 bases unexplained. According to the germline V gene, CDR1 reads MNHEY and CDR2 reads SVGAGI. The cohort comprised 710 or so healthy bone marrow donors. Cohort members were all nominally healthy when sampled, although unrecorded immune exposures were likely present. The donor was CMV seronegative and was included in the group of a few hundred seronegative cohort members. Each donor provided a peripheral blood sample, and peripheral blood mononuclear cells were used for TCR beta sequencing. Genomic DNA was extracted from the blood cell samples with the Qiagen DNeasy Blood Extraction Kit.

Sequences were obtained from PBMCs. The chain links TRBV6-5 with TRBJ1-2; 8 junctional bases match TRBD1. This clonotype originated in a female donor in good health and CMV-seronegative. Read as DNA, the sequence is TGTGCCAGCAGTCCAGGACAGGGCCACTATGGCTACACCTTC. This gives the protein CASSPGQGHYGYTF.